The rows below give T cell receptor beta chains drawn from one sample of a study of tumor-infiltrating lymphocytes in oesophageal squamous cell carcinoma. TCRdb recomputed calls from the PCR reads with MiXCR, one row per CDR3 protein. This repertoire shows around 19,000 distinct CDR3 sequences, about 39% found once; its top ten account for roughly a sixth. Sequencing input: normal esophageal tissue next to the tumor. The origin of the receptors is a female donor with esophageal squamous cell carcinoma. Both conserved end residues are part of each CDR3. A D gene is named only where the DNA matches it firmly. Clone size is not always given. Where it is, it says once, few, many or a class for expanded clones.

CDR3 protein: CASSSVGGYNEQFF
CDR3 DNA: TGTGCCAGCAGCTCGGTTGGGGGGTACAATGAGCAGTTCTTC
D gene: .
J gene: TRBJ2-1
clone size: .
V gene: TRBV7-6

CDR3 protein: CASSFDGGSYNEQFF
CDR3 DNA: TGTGCCAGCAGCTTTGACGGGGGCTCCTACAATGAGCAGTTCTTC
D gene: .
J gene: TRBJ2-1
clone size: .
V gene: TRBV7-6

CDR3 protein: CASSFSGGLQETQYF
CDR3 DNA: TGTGCCAGCAGCTTTTCAGGGGGGTTGCAGGAGACCCAGTACTTC
D gene: .
J gene: TRBJ2-5
clone size: .
V gene: TRBV7-3

CDR3 protein: CASSFGTTNEQFF
CDR3 DNA: TGTGCCAGCAGCTTCGGGACTACCAATGAGCAGTTCTTC
D gene: TRBD2
J gene: TRBJ2-1
clone size: once
V gene: TRBV7-3

CDR3 protein: CASSSRRGGSYNEQFF
CDR3 DNA: TGTGCCAGCAGCTCACGCCGGGGGGGCTCCTACAATGAGCAGTTCTTC
D gene: TRBD2
J gene: TRBJ2-1
clone size: large
V gene: TRBV7-2

CDR3 protein: CASSSLAPQPGGTDTQYF
CDR3 DNA: TGCGCCAGCAGCTCTCTAGCTCCCCAGCCAGGCGGCACAGATACGCAGTATTTT
D gene: .
J gene: TRBJ2-3
clone size: many
V gene: TRBV5-1

CDR3 protein: CASSWTGAYNEQFF
CDR3 DNA: TGTGCCAGCAGCTGGACAGGGGCCTACAATGAGCAGTTCTTC
D gene: TRBD1
J gene: TRBJ2-1
clone size: .
V gene: TRBV7-3

CDR3 protein: CASSPQDRVNQPQHF
CDR3 DNA: TGTGCCAGCTCACCACAGGACAGAGTCAATCAGCCCCAGCATTTT
D gene: .
J gene: TRBJ1-5
clone size: .
V gene: TRBV18

CDR3 protein: CASSLRTGGSGANVLTF
CDR3 DNA: TGTGCCAGCAGTTTAAGAACAGGGGGCTCTGGGGCCAACGTCCTGACTTTC
D gene: TRBD1
J gene: TRBJ2-6
clone size: .
V gene: TRBV27

CDR3 protein: CASRGSGGDTQYF
CDR3 DNA: TGTGCCAGTAGGGGGTCTGGGGGAGATACGCAGTATTTT
D gene: .
J gene: TRBJ2-3
clone size: many
V gene: TRBV19

CDR3 protein: CASSPDREQTLYF
CDR3 DNA: TGTGCCAGCAGCCCGGACAGGGAACAGACCCTGTACTTC
D gene: TRBD1
J gene: TRBJ1-1
clone size: .
V gene: TRBV11-2

CDR3 protein: CASSYSVGSYEQYF
CDR3 DNA: TGTGCCAGCAGTTACTCGGTAGGCTCCTACGAGCAGTACTTC
D gene: .
J gene: TRBJ2-7
clone size: .
V gene: TRBV6-6

CDR3 protein: CASRLGASPVHEQYF
CDR3 DNA: TGTGCCAGCCGCTTGGGGGCCAGTCCCGTCCACGAGCAGTACTTC
D gene: .
J gene: TRBJ2-7
clone size: many
V gene: TRBV11-2

CDR3 protein: CASSPGTSGRSYEQYF
CDR3 DNA: TGTGCCAGCAGCCCCGGGACTAGCGGGAGGTCCTACGAGCAGTACTTC
D gene: TRBD2
J gene: TRBJ2-7
clone size: few
V gene: TRBV11-2

CDR3 protein: CASLAGSKTDTQYF
CDR3 DNA: TGTGCCAGTTTAGCGGGAAGTAAAACAGATACGCAGTATTTT
D gene: TRBD2
J gene: TRBJ2-3
clone size: .
V gene: TRBV11-2

CDR3 protein: CASTSVVSGYQETQYF
CDR3 DNA: TGTGCCAGCACCTCGGTGGTTAGCGGGTACCAAGAGACCCAGTACTTC
D gene: TRBD2
J gene: TRBJ2-5
clone size: few
V gene: TRBV28

CDR3 protein: CASSLAINTDTQYF
CDR3 DNA: TGTGCCAGCAGCTTGGCCATAAACACAGATACGCAGTATTTT
D gene: .
J gene: TRBJ2-3
clone size: many
V gene: TRBV5-6

CDR3 protein: CASSGPGSGTSPLHF
CDR3 DNA: TGTGCCAGCAGTGGCCCGGGTTCGGGTACGTCACCCCTCCACTTT
D gene: .
J gene: TRBJ1-6
clone size: many
V gene: TRBV2

CDR3 protein: CATSDTRTSGRGETQYF
CDR3 DNA: TGTGCCACCAGTGATACCCGGACTAGCGGGAGGGGAGAGACCCAGTACTTC
D gene: TRBD2
J gene: TRBJ2-5
clone size: medium-sized
V gene: TRBV24-1

CDR3 protein: CASSPNTDLYEQYF
CDR3 DNA: TGTGCCAGCTCACCAAACACGGATCTCTACGAGCAGTACTTC
D gene: .
J gene: TRBJ2-7
clone size: many
V gene: TRBV18

CDR3 protein: CASSRTGDTEAFF
CDR3 DNA: TGTGCCAGCAGTCGGACAGGGGACACTGAAGCTTTCTTT
D gene: TRBD1
J gene: TRBJ1-1
clone size: medium-sized
V gene: TRBV6-1

CDR3 protein: CASRDRGRNEKLFF
CDR3 DNA: TGTGCCAGCAGGGACAGGGGGCGCAATGAAAAACTGTTTTTT
D gene: TRBD1
J gene: TRBJ1-4
clone size: .
V gene: TRBV5-6

CDR3 protein: CASSPRLLAGGSSYEQYF
CDR3 DNA: TGTGCCAGCAGCCCACGTCTACTAGCGGGGGGCAGCTCCTACGAGCAGTACTTC
D gene: TRBD2
J gene: TRBJ2-7
clone size: many
V gene: TRBV11-3

CDR3 protein: CASTWTVQETQYF
CDR3 DNA: TGCGCCAGCACCTGGACAGTACAAGAGACCCAGTACTTC
D gene: .
J gene: TRBJ2-5
clone size: medium-sized
V gene: TRBV10-2